This T cell receptor (beta chain) was recovered during a study of blood T cell repertoires in COVID-19. About the study: T cells, B-cell-depleted T cells, or PBMCs provided the cDNA or gDNA that served as material.

Libraries were prepared by immunoSEQ multiplex PCR; TCRdb keeps only in-frame clonotypes and omits some of them. This table has some 300,000 clones, around 81% appearing once. Trimming cost V 1 base and J 4 bases, with 10 bases left between them. This CDR3 is built from 14 residues. Germline CDR1 SEHNR, CDR2 FQNEAQ (reference sequence). The receptor comes from a woman aged 45-65 years with active or convalescent COVID-19. The sequenced sample was peripheral blood. The chain couples TRBV7-9 to TRBJ1-2; no reliable D call. The CDR3 sequence: CASSLELTGYGYTF. The CDR3 bases are TGTGCCAGCAGCTTAGAACTAACCGGCTATGGCTACACCTTC. Full variable domain (missing parts from reference TRBV7-9 and TRBJ1-2): DTGVSQNPRHKITKRGQNVTFRCDPISEHNRLYWYRQTLGQGPEFLTYFQNEAQLEKSRLLSDRFSAERPKGSFSTLEIQRTEQGDSAMYLCASSLELTGYGYTFGSGTRLTVV.